This TCR beta chain was obtained from a study of T cell responses to AZD1222 COVID-19 vaccine (TCRdb year 2021). For the study in its entirety: A total of just over 230 trial participants underwent TCR sequencing, of whom 207 had received two doses of AZD1222 and around 25 had received two doses of the MenACWY control vaccine. Trial participants were enrolled by age into subgroups of 18-55, 56-69 and 70-plus years, and around 140, 26 and 57 TCR-sequenced participants, respectively, were included in these subgroups. Overall study results and their limits: Because no samples from the day 14 peak response were available, repertoires could be characterized only after the peak T cell response. Only five or six AZD1222 recipients were SARS-CoV-2 seropositive at baseline, limiting conclusions about previously exposed vaccinees. In the small 56-69-year group, the increase in depth fell short of significance, most likely because of low power. Participants were mostly white British, with more females than males. The authors suggested clonal diversity may have been underestimated. Vaccine-associated CD4 TCRs spanned the whole spike protein, with dominant responses in regions 160-218 and 743-854. Spike-specific TCR breadth and depth rose significantly after two AZD1222 doses compared with day 0 and with MenACWY recipients. Reportedly, close to half of the unique spike-specific TCRs recognized epitopes lying outside the regions that are mutated in the B.1.351 and B.1.1.7 variants.

Explained via the paper, the time point label denotes: about 28 days (+/-7) after the second vaccine dose. AZD1222 recipients whose second dose came at about 4 weeks and those whose second dose came at about 12 weeks were combined into one group, since spike-specific TCR depth and breadth did not differ between the two schedules. The vaccinee samples were drawn from two UK trials, COV001 and COV002, one of which was a single-blind randomized controlled phase 2/3 trial testing AZD1222 (ChAdOx1 nCoV-19) in healthy adults. Trial participant PBMC samples were collected at day 0 and day 28 after the second dose for TCRbeta chain sequencing. The germline V gene sets CDR1 to SQVTM and CDR2 to ANQGSEA. The CDR3 measures 15 amino acids from cysteine to phenylalanine. Only the CDR3 DNA is retained, 45 bases long and in frame from the first base. Trimming accounts for 4 bases at V and 2 bases at J, while the number of junction bases matched to no gene is 9.

The CDR3 regions of human TCRbeta chains were analyzed by immunosequencing. Concerning the study's data processing: TCRs in the repertoires were compared against a reference library of SARS-CoV-2-specific TCRs that had been generated with the MIRA antigen-specificity platform. Breadth was defined as the fraction of unique TCRs that were SARS-CoV-2-associated. Depth was defined as the fraction of total T cells that were SARS-CoV-2-associated. Each spike-specific TCR was assigned to its reactive spike region and to a CD4 or CD8 class using the MIRA data. Log10-transformed breadth and depth values were compared by one-way ANOVA with Sidak's multiple comparisons tests. Sourced from immuneACCESS, this table was stored by TCRdb with only in-frame sequences that have V and J called. A share of the clones is absent; for the studies checked, an unresolved V gene accounts for under half, and the remainder has no known explanation. That table gives V, J and clone size, and the DNA gave D and trimming. The sample profile shows tens of thousands of clones; around 82% of them were found once. 47% of the sample comes from the top ten.

On this clone itself: Its antigen target is currently unknown. Base quality data are lacking; no much larger clone is found one base away.

Sample: peripheral blood, taken 28 days after the second AZD1222 dose. The receptor chain draws on TRBV29-1 and TRBJ2-3; a stretch of 7 junction bases matches TRBD1. The clonotype comes from an adult who received the AZD1222 COVID-19 vaccine. The nucleotide sequence reads as follows: TGCAGCGTTGTAGGGGGCAGTAACTTCACAGATACGCAGTATTTT. Its protein is CSVVGGSNFTDTQYF.